Listed below are T cell receptor beta chains from one sample, sequenced in a study of blood T cell repertoires in COVID-19. TCRdb keeps only in-frame clones here, not all; method: immunoSEQ multiplex PCR. The sample lists some 50,000 clones; 88% were seen once. Sequenced input: peripheral blood. These receptors were obtained from a woman aged 70 to 79 with active COVID-19. CDR3s include the opening cysteine and the closing phenylalanine or tryptophan. The D gene is left open where the match is weak. Not every row has a clone size; where given, it reads once, few, many or a size class.

D gene: .
clone size: .
V gene: TRBV12-3/TRBV12-4
J gene: TRBJ1-5
CDR3 DNA: TGTGCCACTAAAGGAGAGGGAGATCAGCCCCAGCATTTT
CDR3 protein: CATKGEGDQPQHF

D gene: TRBD1
clone size: .
V gene: TRBV5-1
J gene: TRBJ1-1
CDR3 DNA: TGCGCCAGCAGCTTCCGACAGGGGGAAAACACTGAAGCTTTCTTT
CDR3 protein: CASSFRQGENTEAFF

D gene: .
clone size: .
V gene: TRBV4-1
J gene: TRBJ2-7
CDR3 DNA: TGCGCCAGCAGCCAACTACAGGGAGAGACCTACGAGCAGTACTTC
CDR3 protein: CASSQLQGETYEQYF

D gene: .
clone size: .
V gene: TRBV5-1
J gene: TRBJ2-5
CDR3 DNA: TGCGCCAGCAGCTTGGGTCTACAAGAGACCCAGTACTTC
CDR3 protein: CASSLGLQETQYF

D gene: TRBD2
clone size: .
V gene: TRBV15
J gene: TRBJ2-7
CDR3 DNA: TGTGCCACCAGCAGAGCCACTAGCGGGAGCGAGGTGCAGTACTTC
CDR3 protein: CATSRATSGSEVQYF

D gene: .
clone size: .
V gene: TRBV2
J gene: TRBJ1-5
CDR3 DNA: TGTGCCAGCAGCTGGCAGGGCGGTCAGCCCCAGCATTTT
CDR3 protein: CASSWQGGQPQHF

D gene: TRBD1
clone size: .
V gene: TRBV5-1
J gene: TRBJ1-1
CDR3 DNA: TGCGCCAGCAGCAGGGACAGGGCCCAGCTTGAAGCTTTCTTT
CDR3 protein: CASSRDRAQLEAFF

D gene: .
clone size: .
V gene: TRBV3-1/TRBV3-2
J gene: TRBJ2-1
CDR3 DNA: TGTGCCAGCAGCGCCAGCGGTGTCGATGAGCAGTTCTTC
CDR3 protein: CASSASGVDEQFF

D gene: .
clone size: few
V gene: TRBV6-5
J gene: TRBJ2-7
CDR3 DNA: TGTGCCAGCACCCTTCTCGGCGAGCAGTACTTC
CDR3 protein: CASTLLGEQYF

D gene: TRBD1
clone size: few
V gene: TRBV14
J gene: TRBJ1-2
CDR3 DNA: TGTGCCAGCAGCCAAAAGTTCGGGACAGGGTATTTCGGCTACACCTTC
CDR3 protein: CASSQKFGTGYFGYTF

D gene: TRBD2
clone size: .
V gene: TRBV11-1
J gene: TRBJ2-7
CDR3 DNA: TGTGCCAGCGGGGCGGGAGGAGCCTACGAGCAGTACTTC
CDR3 protein: CASGAGGAYEQYF

D gene: .
clone size: .
V gene: TRBV30
J gene: TRBJ2-3
CDR3 DNA: TGTGCCTGGACCCTACTAGGTACTAGCACAGATACGCAGTATTTT
CDR3 protein: CAWTLLGTSTDTQYF

D gene: TRBD1
clone size: .
V gene: TRBV10-2
J gene: TRBJ2-7
CDR3 DNA: TGCGCCAGCAGGGACAGGGTAACCGAGCAGTACTTC
CDR3 protein: CASRDRVTEQYF

D gene: .
clone size: .
V gene: TRBV5-5
J gene: TRBJ1-1
CDR3 DNA: TGTGCCAGCAAGCTAACGAACACTGAAGCTTTCTTT
CDR3 protein: CASKLTNTEAFF

D gene: .
clone size: few
V gene: TRBV7-3
J gene: TRBJ2-1
CDR3 DNA: TGTGCCAGCAGCTTTAGCGGCACTTACAATGAGCAGTTCTTC
CDR3 protein: CASSFSGTYNEQFF

D gene: TRBD2
clone size: .
V gene: TRBV10-3
J gene: TRBJ2-3
CDR3 DNA: TGTGCCATCAGTGCAGCGGGAGAAACAGATACGCAGTATTTT
CDR3 protein: CAISAAGETDTQYF

D gene: TRBD2
clone size: .
V gene: TRBV11-2
J gene: TRBJ2-7
CDR3 DNA: TGTGCCAGCAGCAGACTAGCGGGGAACTACGAGCAGTACTTC
CDR3 protein: CASSRLAGNYEQYF